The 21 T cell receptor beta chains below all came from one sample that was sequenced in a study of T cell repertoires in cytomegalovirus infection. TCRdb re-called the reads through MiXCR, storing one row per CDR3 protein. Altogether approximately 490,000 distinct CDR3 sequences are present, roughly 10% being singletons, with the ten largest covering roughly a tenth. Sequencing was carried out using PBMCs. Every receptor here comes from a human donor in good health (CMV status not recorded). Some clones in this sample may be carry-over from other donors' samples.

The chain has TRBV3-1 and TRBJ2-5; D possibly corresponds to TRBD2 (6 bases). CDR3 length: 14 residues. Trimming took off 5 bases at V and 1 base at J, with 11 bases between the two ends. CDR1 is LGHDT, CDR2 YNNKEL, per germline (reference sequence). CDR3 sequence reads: CASSFGTSQETQYF. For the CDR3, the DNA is TGTGCCAGCAGCTTCGGGACTTCCCAAGAGACCCAGTACTTC.

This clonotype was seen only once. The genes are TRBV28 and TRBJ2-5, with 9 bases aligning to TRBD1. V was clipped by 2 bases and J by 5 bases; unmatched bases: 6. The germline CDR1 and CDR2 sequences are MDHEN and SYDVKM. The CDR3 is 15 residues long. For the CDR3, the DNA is TGTGCCAGCAGTTTAAGGAGGACAGGGGCCGAGACCCAGTACTTC. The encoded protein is CASSLRRTGAETQYF.

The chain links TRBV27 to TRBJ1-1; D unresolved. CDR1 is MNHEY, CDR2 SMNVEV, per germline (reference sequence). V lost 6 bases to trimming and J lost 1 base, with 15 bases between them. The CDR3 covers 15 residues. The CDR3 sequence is CASRGGVLQNTEAFF. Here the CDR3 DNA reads TGTGCCAGCAGGGGCGGGGTTTTACAGAACACTGAAGCTTTCTTT.

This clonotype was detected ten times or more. CDR3 DNA sequence: TGTGCCAGCAGAGAAACTAGCTCCCAACCCCGGGGAGATACGCAGTATTTT. Protein: CASRETSSQPRGDTQYF. The V gene is TRBV7-9, the J gene TRBJ2-3, with D perhaps matching TRBD2 (6 bases). V was shortened by 6 bases and J by 5 bases, with 24 bases between the two germline ends. In germline, CDR1 is SEHNR, CDR2 FQNEAQ (reference sequence). The CDR3 runs 17 residues.

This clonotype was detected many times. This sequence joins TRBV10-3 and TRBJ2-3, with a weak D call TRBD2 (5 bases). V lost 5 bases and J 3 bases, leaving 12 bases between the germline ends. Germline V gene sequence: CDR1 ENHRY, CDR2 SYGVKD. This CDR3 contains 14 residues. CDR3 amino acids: CAISRGQTTDTQYF. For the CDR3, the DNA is TGTGCCATCAGTCGGGGTCAGACTACAGATACGCAGTATTTT.

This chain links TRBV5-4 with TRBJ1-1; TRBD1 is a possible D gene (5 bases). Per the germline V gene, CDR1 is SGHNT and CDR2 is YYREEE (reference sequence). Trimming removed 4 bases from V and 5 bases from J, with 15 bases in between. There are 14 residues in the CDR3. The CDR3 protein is CASSGAGRWTEAFF. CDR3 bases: TGTGCCAGCAGCGGAGCAGGGAGGTGGACTGAAGCTTTCTTT.

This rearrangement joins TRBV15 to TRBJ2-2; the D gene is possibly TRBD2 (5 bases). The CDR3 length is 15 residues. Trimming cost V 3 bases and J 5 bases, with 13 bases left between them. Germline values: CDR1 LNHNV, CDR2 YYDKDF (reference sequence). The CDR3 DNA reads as TGTGCCACCAGCAGTTTAGAGGGCGGGACCGGGGAGCTGTTTTTT. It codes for CATSSLEGGTGELFF.

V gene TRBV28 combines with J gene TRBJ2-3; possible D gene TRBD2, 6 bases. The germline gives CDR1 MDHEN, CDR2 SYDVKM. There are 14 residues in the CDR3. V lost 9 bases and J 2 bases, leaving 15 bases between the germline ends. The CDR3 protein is CASLTRGTTDTQYF. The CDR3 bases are TGTGCCAGTCTGACCCGCGGGACCACAGATACGCAGTATTTT. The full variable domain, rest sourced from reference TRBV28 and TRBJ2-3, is DVKVTQSSRYLVKRTGEKVFLECVQDMDHENMFWYRQDPGLGLRLIYFSYDVKMKEKGDIPEGYSVSREKKERFSLILESASTNQTSMYLCASLTRGTTDTQYFGPGTRLTVL.

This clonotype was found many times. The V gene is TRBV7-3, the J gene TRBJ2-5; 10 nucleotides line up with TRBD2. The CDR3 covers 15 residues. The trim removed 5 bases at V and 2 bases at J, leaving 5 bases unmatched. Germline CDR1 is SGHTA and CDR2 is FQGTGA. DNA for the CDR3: TGTGCCAGCAGCACCGGGACTAGCGAGCAAGAGACCCAGTACTTC. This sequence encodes CASSTGTSEQETQYF.

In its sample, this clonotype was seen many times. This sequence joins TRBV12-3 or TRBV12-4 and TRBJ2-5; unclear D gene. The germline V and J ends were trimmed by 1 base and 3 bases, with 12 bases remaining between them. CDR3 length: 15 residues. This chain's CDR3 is CASSLVGTEKETQYF. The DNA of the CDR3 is TGTGCCAGCAGTTTAGTTGGTACGGAAAAAGAGACCCAGTACTTC.

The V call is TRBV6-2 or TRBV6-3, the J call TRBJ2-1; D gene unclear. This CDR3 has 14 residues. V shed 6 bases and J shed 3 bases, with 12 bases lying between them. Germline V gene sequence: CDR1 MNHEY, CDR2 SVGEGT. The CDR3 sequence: CASSSHGDYNEQFF. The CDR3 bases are TGTGCCAGCAGCTCCCACGGAGACTACAATGAGCAGTTCTTC.

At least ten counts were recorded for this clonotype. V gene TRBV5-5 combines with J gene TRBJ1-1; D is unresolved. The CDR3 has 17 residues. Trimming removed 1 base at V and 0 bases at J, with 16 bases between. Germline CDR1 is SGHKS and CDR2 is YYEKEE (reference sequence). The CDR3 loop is CASSLSIPDGMNTEAFF. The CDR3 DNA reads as TGTGCCAGCAGCTTGTCTATTCCGGACGGAATGAACACTGAAGCTTTCTTT.

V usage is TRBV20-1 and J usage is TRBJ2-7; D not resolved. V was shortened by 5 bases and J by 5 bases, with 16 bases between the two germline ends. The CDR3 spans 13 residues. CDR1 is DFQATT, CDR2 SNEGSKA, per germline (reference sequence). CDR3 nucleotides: TGCAGTGCTGCCGGGCCGATCGTGGACGAGCAGTACTTC. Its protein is CSAAGPIVDEQYF.

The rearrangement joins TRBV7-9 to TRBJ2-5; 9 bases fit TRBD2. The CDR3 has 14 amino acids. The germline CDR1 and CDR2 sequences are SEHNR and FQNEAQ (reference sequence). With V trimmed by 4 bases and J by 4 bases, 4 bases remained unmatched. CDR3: CASSSGTSRETQYF. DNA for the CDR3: TGTGCCAGCAGCTCTGGGACTAGCAGAGAGACCCAGTACTTC.

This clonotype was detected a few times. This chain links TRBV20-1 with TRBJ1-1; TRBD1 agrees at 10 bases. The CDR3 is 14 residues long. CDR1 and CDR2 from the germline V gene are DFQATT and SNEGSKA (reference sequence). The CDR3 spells CTLQGQGLNTEAFF. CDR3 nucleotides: TGCACCCTGCAGGGACAGGGGTTGAACACTGAAGCTTTCTTT.

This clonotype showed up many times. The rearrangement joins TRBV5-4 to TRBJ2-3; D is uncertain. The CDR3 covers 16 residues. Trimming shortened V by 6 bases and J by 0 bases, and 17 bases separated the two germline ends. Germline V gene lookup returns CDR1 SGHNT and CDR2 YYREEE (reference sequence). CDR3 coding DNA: TGTGCCAGCAACCCCAAAAGGGAACCAAGCACAGATACGCAGTATTTT. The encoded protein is CASNPKREPSTDTQYF.

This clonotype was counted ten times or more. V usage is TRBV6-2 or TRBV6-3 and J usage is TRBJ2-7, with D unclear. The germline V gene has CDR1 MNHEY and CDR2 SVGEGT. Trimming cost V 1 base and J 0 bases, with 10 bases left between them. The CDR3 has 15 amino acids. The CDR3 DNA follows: TGTGCCAGCAGTTACTTGCAGTGGAACTCCTACGAGCAGTACTTC. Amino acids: CASSYLQWNSYEQYF.

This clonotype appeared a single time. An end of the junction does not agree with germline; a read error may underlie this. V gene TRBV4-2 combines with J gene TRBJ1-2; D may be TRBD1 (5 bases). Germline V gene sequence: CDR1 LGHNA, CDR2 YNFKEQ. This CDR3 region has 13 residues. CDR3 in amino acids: CASSQGQLYVYTF. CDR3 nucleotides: TGTGCCAGCAGCCAAGGACAGCTATATGTCTACACCTTC.

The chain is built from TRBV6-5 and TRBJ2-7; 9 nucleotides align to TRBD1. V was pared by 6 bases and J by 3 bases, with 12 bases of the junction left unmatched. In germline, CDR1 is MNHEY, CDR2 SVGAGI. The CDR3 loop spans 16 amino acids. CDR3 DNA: TGTGCCAGCAGCTTACAGGGGGCGCGATCCCACTACGAGCAGTACTTC. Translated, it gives CASSLQGARSHYEQYF.

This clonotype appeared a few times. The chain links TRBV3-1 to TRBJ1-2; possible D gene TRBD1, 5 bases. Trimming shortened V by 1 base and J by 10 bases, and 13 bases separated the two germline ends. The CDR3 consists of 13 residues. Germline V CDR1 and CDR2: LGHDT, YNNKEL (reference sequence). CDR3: CASSQGGRDFYTF. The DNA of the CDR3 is TGTGCCAGCAGCCAAGGGGGAAGGGACTTCTACACCTTC.

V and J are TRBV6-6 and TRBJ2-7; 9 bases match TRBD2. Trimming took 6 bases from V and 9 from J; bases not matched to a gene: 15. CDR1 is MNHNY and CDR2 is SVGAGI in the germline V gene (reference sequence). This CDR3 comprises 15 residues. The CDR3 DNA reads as TGTGCCAGCAGCCGCGGGGCGGGGGGGGCTACTGGGCAGTACTTC. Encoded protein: CASSRGAGGATGQYF.